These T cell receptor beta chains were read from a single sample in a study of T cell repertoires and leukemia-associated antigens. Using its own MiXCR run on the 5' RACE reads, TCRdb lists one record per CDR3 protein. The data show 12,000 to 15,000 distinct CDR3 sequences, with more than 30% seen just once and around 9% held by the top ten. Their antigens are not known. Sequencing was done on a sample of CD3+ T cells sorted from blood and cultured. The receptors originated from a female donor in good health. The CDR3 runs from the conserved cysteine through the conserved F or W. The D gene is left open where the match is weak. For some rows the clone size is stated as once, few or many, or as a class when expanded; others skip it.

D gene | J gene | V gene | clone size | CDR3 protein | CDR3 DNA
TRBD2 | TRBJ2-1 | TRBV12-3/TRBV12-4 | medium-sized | CASSTLAGGQFF | TGTGCCAGCAGTACTCTAGCGGGAGGGCAGTTCTTC
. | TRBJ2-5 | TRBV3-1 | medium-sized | CASSQDASRGTQYF | TGTGCCAGCAGCCAAGACGCTAGTCGTGGGACCCAGTACTTC
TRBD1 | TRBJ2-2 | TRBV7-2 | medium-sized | CASSLRQGDYGELFF | TGTGCCAGCAGCCTCCGACAGGGGGATTACGGGGAGCTGTTTTTT
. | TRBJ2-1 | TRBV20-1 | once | CSATLRTALNEQFF | TGCAGTGCTACCCTCCGGACAGCCCTCAATGAGCAGTTCTTC
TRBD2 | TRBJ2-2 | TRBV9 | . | CASRREDTGELVF | TGTGCCAGCCGGCGGGAGGACACCGGGGAGCTGGTTTTT
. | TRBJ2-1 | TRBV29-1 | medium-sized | CSVRVIDEQFF | TGCAGCGTTAGGGTAATCGATGAGCAGTTCTTC
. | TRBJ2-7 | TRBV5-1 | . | CASSFYICSARVSGGSYEQYF | .
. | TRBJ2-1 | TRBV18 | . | CASSPRSGEQFF | TGTGCCAGCTCACCAAGGTCGGGTGAGCAGTTCTTC
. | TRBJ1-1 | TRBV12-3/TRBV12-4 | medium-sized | CASLGDGTEAFF | TGTGCCAGCCTTGGAGATGGCACTGAAGCTTTCTTT
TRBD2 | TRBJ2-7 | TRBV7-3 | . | CASSRASGSHEQYF | TGTGCCAGCAGCCGAGCTAGCGGGAGCCACGAGCAGTACTTC
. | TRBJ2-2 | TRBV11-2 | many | CASSFLTGTSNTGELFF | TGTGCCAGCAGCTTCCTAACCGGGACTTCGAACACCGGGGAGCTGTTTTTT
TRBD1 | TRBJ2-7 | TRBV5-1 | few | CASSHGQGYEQYF | TGCGCCAGCAGCCATGGACAGGGCTACGAGCAGTACTTC
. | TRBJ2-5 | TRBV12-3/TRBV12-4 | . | CASSFASSDQTQETQYF | TGTGCCAGCAGTTTCGCCAGCAGTGACCAGACACAAGAGACCCAGTACTTC
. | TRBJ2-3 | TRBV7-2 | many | CASSFNTDTQYF | TGTGCCAGCAGCTTCAACACAGATACGCAGTATTTT
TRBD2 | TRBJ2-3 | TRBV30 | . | CAWSVRASGRDTQYF | TGTGCCTGGAGTGTACGGGCTAGCGGGAGAGATACGCAGTATTTT
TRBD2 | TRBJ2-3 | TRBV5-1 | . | CASSYGLAGITDTQYF | TGCGCCAGCAGCTATGGACTAGCGGGCATCACAGATACGCAGTATTTT
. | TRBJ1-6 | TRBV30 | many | CAWSGGFSYNSPLHF | TGTGCCTGGAGTGGGGGATTCTCCTATAATTCACCCCTCCACTTT
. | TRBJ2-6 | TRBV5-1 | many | CASSPITRASGANVLTF | TGCGCCAGCAGCCCAATAACACGTGCTTCTGGGGCCAACGTCCTGACTTTC
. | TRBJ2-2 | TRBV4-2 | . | CASSQGRGGNGELFF | TGTGCCAGCAGCCAAGGGAGGGGAGGCAACGGGGAGCTGTTTTTT
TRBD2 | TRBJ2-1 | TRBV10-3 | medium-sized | CAISESSGGTYNEQFF | TGTGCCATCAGTGAGTCCAGCGGGGGGACCTACAATGAGCAGTTCTTC